This entry describes one T cell receptor (beta chain). TCRdb's table, derived via immunoSEQ multiplex PCR, lists solely in-frame clones and lacks some. The table has about 120,000 clones, over 75% seen once; the top ten hold 3.5% to 4.5%. The data stem from a study of T cell responses to AZD1222 COVID-19 vaccine. The CDR3 extends over 13 amino acids. V was pared by 2 bases and J by 5 bases, with 9 bases between. Per germline, CDR1 LGHDT and CDR2 YNNKEL (reference sequence). This material consisted of peripheral blood, taken on day 0 of AZD1222 vaccination. The genes are TRBV3-1 (or the pseudogene TRBV3-2) and TRBJ1-2; no reliable D call. The clonotype originates from an adult in good health. The CDR3 loop is CASSQRTGYGYTF. In DNA, the CDR3 is TGTGCCAGCAGCCAAAGGACGGGTTATGGCTACACCTTC.